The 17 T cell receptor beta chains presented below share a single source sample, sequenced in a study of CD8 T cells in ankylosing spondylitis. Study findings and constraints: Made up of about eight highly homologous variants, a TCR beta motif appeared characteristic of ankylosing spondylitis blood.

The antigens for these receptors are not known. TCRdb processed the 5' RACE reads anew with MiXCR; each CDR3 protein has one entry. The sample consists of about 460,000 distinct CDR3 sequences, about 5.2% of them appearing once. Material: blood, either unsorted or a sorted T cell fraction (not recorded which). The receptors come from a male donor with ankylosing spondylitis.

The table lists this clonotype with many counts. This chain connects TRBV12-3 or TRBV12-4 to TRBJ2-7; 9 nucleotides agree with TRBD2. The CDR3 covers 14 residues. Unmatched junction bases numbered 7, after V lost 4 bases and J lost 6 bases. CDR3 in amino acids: CASSYLAGLREQYF. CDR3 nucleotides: TGTGCCAGCAGTTATCTAGCGGGATTACGCGAGCAGTACTTC.

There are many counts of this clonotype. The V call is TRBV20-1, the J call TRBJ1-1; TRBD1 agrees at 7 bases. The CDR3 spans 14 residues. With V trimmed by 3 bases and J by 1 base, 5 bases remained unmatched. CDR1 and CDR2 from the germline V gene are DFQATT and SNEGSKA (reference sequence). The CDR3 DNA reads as TGCAGTGCTAGGGACAGGCGGAGGAACACTGAAGCTTTCTTT. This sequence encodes CSARDRRRNTEAFF.

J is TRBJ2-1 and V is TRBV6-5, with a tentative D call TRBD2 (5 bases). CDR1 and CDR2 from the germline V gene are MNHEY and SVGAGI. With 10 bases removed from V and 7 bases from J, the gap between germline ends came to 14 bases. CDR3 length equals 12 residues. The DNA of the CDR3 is TGTGCCACCAAGGAGCCGGGGAATGAGCAGTTCTTC. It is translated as CATKEPGNEQFF.

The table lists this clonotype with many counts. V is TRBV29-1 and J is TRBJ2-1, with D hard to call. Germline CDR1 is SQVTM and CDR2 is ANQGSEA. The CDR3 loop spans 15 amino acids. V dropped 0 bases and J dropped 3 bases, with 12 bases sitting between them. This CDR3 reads CSVEDLPEHYNEQFF. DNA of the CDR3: TGCAGCGTTGAAGATCTTCCGGAGCACTACAATGAGCAGTTCTTC.

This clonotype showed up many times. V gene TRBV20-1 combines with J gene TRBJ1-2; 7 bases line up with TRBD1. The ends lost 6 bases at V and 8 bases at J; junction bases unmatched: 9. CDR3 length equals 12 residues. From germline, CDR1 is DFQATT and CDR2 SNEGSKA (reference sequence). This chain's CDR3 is CSAWTGRAGYTF. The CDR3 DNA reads TGCAGTGCGTGGACAGGCCGCGCCGGCTACACCTTC.

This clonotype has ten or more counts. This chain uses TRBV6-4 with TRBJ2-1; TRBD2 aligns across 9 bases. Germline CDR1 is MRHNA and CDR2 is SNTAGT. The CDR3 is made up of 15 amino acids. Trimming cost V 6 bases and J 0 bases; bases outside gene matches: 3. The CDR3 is CASSRLAVSYNEQFF. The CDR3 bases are TGTGCCAGCAGCAGACTAGCGGTCTCCTACAATGAGCAGTTCTTC.

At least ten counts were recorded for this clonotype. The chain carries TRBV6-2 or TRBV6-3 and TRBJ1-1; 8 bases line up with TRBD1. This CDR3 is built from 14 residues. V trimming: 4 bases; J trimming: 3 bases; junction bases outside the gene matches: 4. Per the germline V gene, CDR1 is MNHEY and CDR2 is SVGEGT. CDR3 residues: CASSSDRADTEAFF. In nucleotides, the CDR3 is TGTGCCAGCAGTTCGGACAGGGCGGACACTGAAGCTTTCTTT.

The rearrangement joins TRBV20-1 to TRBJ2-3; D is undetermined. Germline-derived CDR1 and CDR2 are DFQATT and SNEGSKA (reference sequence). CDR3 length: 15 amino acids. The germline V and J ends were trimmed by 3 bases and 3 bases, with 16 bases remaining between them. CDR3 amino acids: CSARALLAWTDTQYF. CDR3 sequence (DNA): TGCAGTGCTAGGGCCCTCCTGGCTTGGACAGATACGCAGTATTTT.

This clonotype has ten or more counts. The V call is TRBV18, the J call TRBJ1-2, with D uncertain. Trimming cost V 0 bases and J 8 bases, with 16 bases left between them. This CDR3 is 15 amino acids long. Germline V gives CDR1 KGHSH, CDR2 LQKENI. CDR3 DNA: TGTGCCAGCTCACCACCGGGCTTTCAGTGGCAAGGCTACACCTTC. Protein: CASSPPGFQWQGYTF.

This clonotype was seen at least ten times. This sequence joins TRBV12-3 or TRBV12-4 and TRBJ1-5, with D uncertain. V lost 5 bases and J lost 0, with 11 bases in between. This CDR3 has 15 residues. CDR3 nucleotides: TGTGCCAGCAGTCGAGGACGGGCTAGCAATCAGCCCCAGCATTTT. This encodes CASSRGRASNQPQHF.

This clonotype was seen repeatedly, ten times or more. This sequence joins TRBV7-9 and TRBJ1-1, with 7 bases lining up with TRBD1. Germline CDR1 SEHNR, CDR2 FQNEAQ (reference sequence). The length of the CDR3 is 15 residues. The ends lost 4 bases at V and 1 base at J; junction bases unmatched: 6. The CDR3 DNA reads TGTGCCAGCAGCTATCCGGGACAGACGAACACTGAAGCTTTCTTT. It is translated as CASSYPGQTNTEAFF.

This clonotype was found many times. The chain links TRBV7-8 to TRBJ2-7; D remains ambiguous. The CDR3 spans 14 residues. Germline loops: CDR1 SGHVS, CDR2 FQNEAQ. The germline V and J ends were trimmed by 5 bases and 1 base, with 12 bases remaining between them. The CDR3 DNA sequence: TGTGCCAGCAGCCCTCCGGCTCGTTCCTACGAGCAGTACTTC. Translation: CASSPPARSYEQYF.

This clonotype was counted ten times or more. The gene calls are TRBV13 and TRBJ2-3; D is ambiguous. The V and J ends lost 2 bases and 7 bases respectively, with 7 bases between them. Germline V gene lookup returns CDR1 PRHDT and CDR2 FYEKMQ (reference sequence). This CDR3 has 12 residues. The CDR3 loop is CASSLRTNTQYF. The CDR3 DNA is TGTGCCAGCAGCTTAAGAACCAATACGCAGTATTTT.

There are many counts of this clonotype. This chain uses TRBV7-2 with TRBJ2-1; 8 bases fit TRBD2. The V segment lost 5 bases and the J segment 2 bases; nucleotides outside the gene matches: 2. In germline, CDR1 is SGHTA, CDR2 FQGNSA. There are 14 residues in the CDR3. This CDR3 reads CASSISGTYNEQFF. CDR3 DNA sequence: TGTGCCAGCAGCATTAGCGGGACCTACAATGAGCAGTTCTTC.

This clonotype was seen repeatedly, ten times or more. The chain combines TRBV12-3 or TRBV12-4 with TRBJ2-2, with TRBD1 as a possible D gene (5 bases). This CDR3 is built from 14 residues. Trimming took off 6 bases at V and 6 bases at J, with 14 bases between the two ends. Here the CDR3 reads CASRGEEEAGELFF. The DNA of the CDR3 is TGTGCCAGCAGAGGGGAAGAAGAAGCCGGGGAGCTGTTTTTT.

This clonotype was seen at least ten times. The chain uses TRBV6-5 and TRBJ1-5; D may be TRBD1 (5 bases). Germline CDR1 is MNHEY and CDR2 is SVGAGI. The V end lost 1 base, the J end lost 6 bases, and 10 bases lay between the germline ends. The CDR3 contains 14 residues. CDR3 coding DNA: TGTGCCAGCAGTTACTATGGGGGAGGTCAGCCCCAGCATTTT. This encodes CASSYYGGGQPQHF.

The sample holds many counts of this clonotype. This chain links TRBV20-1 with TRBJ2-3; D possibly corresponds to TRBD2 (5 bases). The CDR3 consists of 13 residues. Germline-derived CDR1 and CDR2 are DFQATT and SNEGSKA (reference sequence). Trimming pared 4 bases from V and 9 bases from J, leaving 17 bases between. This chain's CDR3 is CSATQVGTRTQYF. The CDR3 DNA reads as TGCAGTGCTACCCAAGTGGGAACTAGAACGCAGTATTTT.